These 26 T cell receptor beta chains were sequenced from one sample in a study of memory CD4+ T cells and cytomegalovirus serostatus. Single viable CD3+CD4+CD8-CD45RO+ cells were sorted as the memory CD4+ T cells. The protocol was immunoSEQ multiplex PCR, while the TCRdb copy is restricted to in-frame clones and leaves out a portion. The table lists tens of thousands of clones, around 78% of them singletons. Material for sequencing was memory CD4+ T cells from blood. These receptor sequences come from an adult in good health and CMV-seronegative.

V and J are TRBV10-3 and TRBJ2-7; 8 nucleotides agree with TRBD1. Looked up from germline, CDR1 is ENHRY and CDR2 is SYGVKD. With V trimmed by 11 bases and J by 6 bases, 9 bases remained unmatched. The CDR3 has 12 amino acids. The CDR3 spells CASAGTGSEQYF. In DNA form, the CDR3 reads TGTGCCTCGGCCGGGACAGGCTCCGAGCAGTACTTC.

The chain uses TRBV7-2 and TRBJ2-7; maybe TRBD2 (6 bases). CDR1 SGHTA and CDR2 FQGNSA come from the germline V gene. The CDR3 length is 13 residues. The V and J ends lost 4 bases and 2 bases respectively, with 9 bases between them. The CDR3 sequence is CASSSTSPYEQYF. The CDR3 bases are TGTGCCAGCAGCTCCACTAGCCCCTACGAGCAGTACTTC.

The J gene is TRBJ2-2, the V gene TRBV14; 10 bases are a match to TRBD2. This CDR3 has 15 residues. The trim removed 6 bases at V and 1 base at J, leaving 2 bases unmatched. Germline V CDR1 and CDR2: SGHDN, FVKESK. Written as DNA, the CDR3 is TGTGCCAGCAGGCGGACTAGCGGGAACACCGGGGAGCTGTTTTTT. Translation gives CASRRTSGNTGELFF.

The CDR3, as DNA: TGTGCTAGTGGCCCGGGCCTTAGCGGGAGTTGGGATACGCAGTATTTT. This sequence encodes CASGPGLSGSWDTQYF. The V gene is TRBV12-5, the J gene TRBJ2-3; 9 positions match TRBD2. The CDR3 is made up of 16 amino acids. With V trimmed by 6 bases and J by 6 bases, 13 bases remained unmatched. Germline-derived CDR1 and CDR2 are LGHNT and FRNRAP.

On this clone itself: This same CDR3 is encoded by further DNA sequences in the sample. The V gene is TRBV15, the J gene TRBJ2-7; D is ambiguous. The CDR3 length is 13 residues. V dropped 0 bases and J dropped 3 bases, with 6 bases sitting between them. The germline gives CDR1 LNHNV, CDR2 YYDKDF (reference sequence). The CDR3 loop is CATSRDLGYEQYF. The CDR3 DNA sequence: TGTGCCACCAGCAGAGATCTCGGCTACGAGCAGTACTTC.

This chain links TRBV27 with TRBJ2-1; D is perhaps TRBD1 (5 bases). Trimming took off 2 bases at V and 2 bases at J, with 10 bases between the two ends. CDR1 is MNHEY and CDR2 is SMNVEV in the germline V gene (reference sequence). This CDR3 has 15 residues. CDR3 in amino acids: CASSLRGSAYNEQFF. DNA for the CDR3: TGTGCCAGCAGTTTAAGGGGAAGCGCCTACAATGAGCAGTTCTTC.

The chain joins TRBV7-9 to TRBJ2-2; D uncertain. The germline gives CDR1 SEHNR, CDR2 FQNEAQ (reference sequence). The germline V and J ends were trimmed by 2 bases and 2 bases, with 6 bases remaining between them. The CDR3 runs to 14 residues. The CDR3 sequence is CASSLLRNTGELFF. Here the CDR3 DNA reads TGTGCCAGCAGCTTACTTCGAAACACCGGGGAGCTGTTTTTT.

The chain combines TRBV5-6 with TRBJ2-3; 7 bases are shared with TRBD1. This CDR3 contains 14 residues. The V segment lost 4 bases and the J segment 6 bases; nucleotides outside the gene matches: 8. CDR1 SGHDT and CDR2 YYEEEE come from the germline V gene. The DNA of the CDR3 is TGTGCCAGCAGCCACTTAACAGGGGCCGATACGCAGTATTTT. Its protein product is CASSHLTGADTQYF.

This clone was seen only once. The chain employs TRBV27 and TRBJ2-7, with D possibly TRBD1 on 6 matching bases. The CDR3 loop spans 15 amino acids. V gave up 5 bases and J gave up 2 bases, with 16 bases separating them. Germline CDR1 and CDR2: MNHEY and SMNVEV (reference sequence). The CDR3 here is CASSPQGTGTYEQYF. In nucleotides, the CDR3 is TGTGCCAGCAGTCCGCAGGGGACCGGTACCTACGAGCAGTACTTC.

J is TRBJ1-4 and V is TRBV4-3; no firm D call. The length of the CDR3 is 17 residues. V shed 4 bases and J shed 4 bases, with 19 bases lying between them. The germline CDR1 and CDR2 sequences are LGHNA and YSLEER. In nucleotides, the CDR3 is TGCGCCAGCAGCCTTTTCGGGTTGGGCCGTAGTAATGAAAAACTGTTTTTT. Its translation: CASSLFGLGRSNEKLFF.

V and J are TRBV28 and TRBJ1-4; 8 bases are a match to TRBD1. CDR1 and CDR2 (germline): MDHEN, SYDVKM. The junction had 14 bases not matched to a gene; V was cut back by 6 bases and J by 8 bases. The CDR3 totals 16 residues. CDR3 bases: TGTGCCAGCAGACGCCCTGACAGGGGAGTAGGAGAAAAACTGTTTTTT. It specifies CASRRPDRGVGEKLFF.

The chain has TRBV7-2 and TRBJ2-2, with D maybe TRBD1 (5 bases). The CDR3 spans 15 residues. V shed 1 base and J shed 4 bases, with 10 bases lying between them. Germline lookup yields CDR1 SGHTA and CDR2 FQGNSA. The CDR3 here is CASSLVGARTGELFF. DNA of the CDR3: TGTGCCAGCAGCTTAGTAGGGGCTCGCACCGGGGAGCTGTTTTTT.

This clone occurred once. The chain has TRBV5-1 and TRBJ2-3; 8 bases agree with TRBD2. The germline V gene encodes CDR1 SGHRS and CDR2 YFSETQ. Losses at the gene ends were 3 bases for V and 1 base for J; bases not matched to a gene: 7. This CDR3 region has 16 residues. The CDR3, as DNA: TGCGCCAGCAGCTCCGGCGGGAGGTTAGGCACAGATACGCAGTATTTT. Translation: CASSSGGRLGTDTQYF.

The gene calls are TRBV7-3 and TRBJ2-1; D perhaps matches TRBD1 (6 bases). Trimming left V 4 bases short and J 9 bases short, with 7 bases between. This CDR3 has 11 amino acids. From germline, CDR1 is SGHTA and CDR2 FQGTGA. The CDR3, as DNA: TGTGCCAGCAGCTCAGGGGCTGAGCAGTTCTTC. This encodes CASSSGAEQFF. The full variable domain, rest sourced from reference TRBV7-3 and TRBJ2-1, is GAGVSQTPSNKVTEKGKYVELRCDPISGHTALYWYRQSLGQGPEFLIYFQGTGAADDSGLPNDRFFAVRPEGSVSTLKIQRTERGDSAVYLCASSSGAEQFFGPGTRLTVL.

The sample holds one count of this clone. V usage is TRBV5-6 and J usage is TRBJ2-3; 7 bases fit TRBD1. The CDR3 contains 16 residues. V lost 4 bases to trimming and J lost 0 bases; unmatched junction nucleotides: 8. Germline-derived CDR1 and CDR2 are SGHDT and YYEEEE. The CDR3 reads CASSTGTASSTDTQYF. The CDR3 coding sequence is TGTGCCAGCAGCACCGGGACAGCCTCTAGCACAGATACGCAGTATTTT. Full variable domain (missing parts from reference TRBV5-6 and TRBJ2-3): DAGVTQSPTHLIKTRGQQVTLRCSPKSGHDTVSWYQQALGQGPQFIFQYYEEEERQRGNFPDRFSGHQFPNYSSELNVNALLLGDSALYLCASSTGTASSTDTQYFGPGTRLTVL.

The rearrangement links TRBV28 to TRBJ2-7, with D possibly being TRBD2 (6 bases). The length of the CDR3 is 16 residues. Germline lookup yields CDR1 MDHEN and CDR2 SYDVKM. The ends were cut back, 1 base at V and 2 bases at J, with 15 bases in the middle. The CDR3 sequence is CASSLSRLGEAYEQYF. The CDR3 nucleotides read TGTGCCAGCAGTTTATCCCGACTAGGGGAGGCCTACGAGCAGTACTTC. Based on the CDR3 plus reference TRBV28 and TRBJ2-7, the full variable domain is DVKVTQSSRYLVKRTGEKVFLECVQDMDHENMFWYRQDPGLGLRLIYFSYDVKMKEKGDIPEGYSVSREKKERFSLILESASTNQTSMYLCASSLSRLGEAYEQYFGPGTRLTVT.

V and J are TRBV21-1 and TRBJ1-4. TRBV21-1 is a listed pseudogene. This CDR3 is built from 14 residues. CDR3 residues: CASTKEGSGEKLFF. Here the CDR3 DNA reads TGTGCCAGCACCAAAGAGGGATCGGGTGAAAAACTGTTTTTT.

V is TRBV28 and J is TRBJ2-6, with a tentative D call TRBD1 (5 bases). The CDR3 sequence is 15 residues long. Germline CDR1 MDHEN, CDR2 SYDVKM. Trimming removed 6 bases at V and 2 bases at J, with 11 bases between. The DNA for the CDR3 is TGTGCCAGCAGCCAGTTAGGGGCTGGGGCCAACGTCCTGACTTTC. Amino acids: CASSQLGAGANVLTF.

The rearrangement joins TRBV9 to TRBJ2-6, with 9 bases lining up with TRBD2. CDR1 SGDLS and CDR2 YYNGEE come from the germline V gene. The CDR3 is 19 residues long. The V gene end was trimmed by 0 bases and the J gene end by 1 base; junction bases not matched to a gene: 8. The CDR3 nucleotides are TGTGCCAGCAGCGTAGGGCTAGCGGGACCTACTTCTGGGGCCAACGTCCTGACTTTC. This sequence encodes CASSVGLAGPTSGANVLTF.

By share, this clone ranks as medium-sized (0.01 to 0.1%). The CDR3 is CASSLAQGNTIYF. The DNA of the CDR3 is TGTGCCAGCAGCCTGGCCCAGGGAAACACCATATATTTT. This chain uses TRBV5-4 with TRBJ1-3; D ambiguous. The length of the CDR3 is 13 residues. Between the trimmed V and J ends, which lost 4 bases and 4 bases, there was a span of 9 bases. Germline-derived CDR1 and CDR2 are SGHNT and YYREEE (reference sequence).

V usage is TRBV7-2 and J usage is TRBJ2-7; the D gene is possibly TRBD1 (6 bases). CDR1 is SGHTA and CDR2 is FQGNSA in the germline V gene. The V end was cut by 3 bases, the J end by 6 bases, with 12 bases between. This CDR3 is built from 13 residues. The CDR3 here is CASSLGARGEQYF. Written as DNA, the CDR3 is TGTGCCAGCAGCTTGGGGGCTAGGGGCGAGCAGTACTTC.

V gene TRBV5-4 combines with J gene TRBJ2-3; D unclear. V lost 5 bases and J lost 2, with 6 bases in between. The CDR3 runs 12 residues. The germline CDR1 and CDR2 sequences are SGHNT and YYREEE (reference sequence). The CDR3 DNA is TGTGCCAGCAGTTACTACACAGATACGCAGTATTTT. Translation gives CASSYYTDTQYF.

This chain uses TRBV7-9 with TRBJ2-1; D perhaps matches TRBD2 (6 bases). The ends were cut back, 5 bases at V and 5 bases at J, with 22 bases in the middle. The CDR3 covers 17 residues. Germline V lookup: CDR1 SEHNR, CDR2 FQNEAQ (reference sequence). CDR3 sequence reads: CASSPHTRGTFDNEQFF. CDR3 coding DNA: TGTGCCAGCAGCCCACATACACGGGGGACTTTTGACAATGAGCAGTTCTTC.

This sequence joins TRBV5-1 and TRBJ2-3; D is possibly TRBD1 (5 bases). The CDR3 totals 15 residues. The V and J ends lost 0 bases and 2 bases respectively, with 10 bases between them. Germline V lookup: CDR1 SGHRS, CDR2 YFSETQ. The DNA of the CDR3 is TGCGCCAGCAGCTTGGGCCAGGGTATCACAGATACGCAGTATTTT. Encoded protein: CASSLGQGITDTQYF. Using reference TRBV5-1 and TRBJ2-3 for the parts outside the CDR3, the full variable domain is KAGVTQTPRYLIKTRGQQVTLSCSPISGHRSVSWYQQTPGQGLQFLFEYFSETQRNKGNFPGRFSGRQFSNSRSEMNVSTLELGDSALYLCASSLGQGITDTQYFGPGTRLTVL.

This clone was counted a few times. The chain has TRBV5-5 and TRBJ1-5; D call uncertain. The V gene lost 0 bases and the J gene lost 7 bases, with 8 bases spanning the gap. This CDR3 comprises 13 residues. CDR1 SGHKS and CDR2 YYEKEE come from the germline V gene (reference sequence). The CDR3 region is CASSLAPRQPQHF. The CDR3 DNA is TGTGCCAGCAGCTTGGCACCAAGGCAGCCCCAGCATTTT.

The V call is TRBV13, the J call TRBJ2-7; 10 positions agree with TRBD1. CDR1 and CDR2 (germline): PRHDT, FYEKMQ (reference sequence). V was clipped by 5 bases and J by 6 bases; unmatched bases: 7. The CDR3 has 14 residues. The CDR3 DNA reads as TGTGCCAGCAGCCAGCGCCGGGACAGGGGCGAGCAGTACTTC. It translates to CASSQRRDRGEQYF.